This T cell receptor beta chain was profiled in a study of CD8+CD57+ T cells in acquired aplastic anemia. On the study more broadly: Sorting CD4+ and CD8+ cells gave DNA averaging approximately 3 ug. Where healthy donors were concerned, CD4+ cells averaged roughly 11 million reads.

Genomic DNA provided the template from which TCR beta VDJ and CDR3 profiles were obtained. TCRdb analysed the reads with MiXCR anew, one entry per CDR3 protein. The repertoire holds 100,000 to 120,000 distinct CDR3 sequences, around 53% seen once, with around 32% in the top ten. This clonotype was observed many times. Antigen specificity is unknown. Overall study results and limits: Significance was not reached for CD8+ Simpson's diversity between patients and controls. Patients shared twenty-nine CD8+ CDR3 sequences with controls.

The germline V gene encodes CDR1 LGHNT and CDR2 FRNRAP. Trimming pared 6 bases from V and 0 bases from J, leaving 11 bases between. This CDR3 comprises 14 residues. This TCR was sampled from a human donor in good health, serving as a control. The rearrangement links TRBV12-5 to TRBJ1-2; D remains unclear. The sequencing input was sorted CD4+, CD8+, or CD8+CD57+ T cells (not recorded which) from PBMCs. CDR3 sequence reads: CASGTSGANYGYTF. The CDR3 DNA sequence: TGTGCTAGTGGGACCTCAGGAGCTAACTATGGCTACACCTTC. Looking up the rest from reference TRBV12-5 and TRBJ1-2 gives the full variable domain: DARVTQTPRHKVTEMGQEVTMRCQPILGHNTVFWYRQTMMQGLELLAYFRNRAPLDDSGMPKDRFSAEMPDATLATLKIQPSEPRDSAVYFCASGTSGANYGYTFGSGTRLTVV.